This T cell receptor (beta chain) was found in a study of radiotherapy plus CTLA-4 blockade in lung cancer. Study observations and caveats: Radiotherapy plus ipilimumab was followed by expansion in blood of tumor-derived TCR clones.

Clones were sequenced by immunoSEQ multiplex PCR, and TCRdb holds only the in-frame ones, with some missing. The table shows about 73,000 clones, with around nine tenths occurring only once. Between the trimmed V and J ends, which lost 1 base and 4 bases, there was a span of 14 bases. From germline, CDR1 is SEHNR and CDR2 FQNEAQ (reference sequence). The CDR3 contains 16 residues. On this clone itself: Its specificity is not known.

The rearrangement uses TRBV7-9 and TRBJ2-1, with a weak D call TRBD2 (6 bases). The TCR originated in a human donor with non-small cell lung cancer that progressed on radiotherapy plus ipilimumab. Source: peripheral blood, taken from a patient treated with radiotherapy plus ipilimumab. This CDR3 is CASSLDSGLNYNEQFF. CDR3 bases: TGTGCCAGCAGCTTAGACTCGGGACTCAATTACAATGAGCAGTTCTTC.